The 32 T cell receptor beta chains listed next were all sequenced from one sample in a study of T cell changes during pregnancy in multiple sclerosis. This table comes from immunoSEQ multiplex PCR, and its TCRdb copy is limited to in-frame clones, with some not included. The sample includes 35,000 to 45,000 clones, around nine tenths seen only once; the top ten take 1.2%. Specimen: peripheral blood, collected before pregnancy. The source is a female donor with multiple sclerosis, enrolled in a pregnancy study.

CDR3 loop: CASSPEGPLGETQYF. DNA for the CDR3: TGTGCCAGTAGCCCGGAGGGCCCCTTGGGGGAGACCCAGTACTTC. The chain is built from TRBV19 and TRBJ2-5, with D possibly TRBD2 on 6 matching bases. The germline V and J ends were trimmed by 6 bases and 5 bases, with 19 bases remaining between them. Per the germline V gene, CDR1 is LNHDA and CDR2 is SQIVND (reference sequence). The CDR3 has 15 amino acids.

This chain uses TRBV10-1 with TRBJ2-7; no firm D call. The ends were cut back, 3 bases at V and 3 bases at J, with 9 bases in the middle. The germline gives CDR1 WNHNN, CDR2 SYGVQD (reference sequence). This CDR3 region has 13 residues. This chain's CDR3 is CASSDMRNYEQYF. CDR3 coding DNA: TGCGCCAGCAGTGATATGAGAAACTACGAGCAGTACTTC.

The chain combines TRBV7-5 with TRBJ2-1; TRBD2, as called in the table, went unchecked against the DNA. TRBV7-5 corresponds to a pseudogene. There are 16 residues in the CDR3. CDR3 region: CARSHRLAGGHNEQFF. CDR3 nucleotides: TGTGCCAGAAGCCATCGACTAGCGGGAGGCCACAATGAGCAGTTCTTC.

The CDR3 region is CASSAGTGGDTQYF. The CDR3, as DNA: TGCGCCAGCAGCGCGGGGACAGGGGGGGATACGCAGTATTTT. The chain joins TRBV4-3 to TRBJ2-3, with 11 bases matching TRBD1. V was clipped by 5 bases and J by 6 bases; unmatched bases: 4. This CDR3 region has 14 residues. The germline V gene encodes CDR1 LGHNA and CDR2 YSLEER.

The V and J genes are TRBV5-1 and TRBJ2-7, with D perhaps TRBD1 (5 bases). This CDR3 is 15 amino acids long. Trimming removed 4 bases from V and 3 bases from J, with 17 bases in between. Germline V CDR1 and CDR2: SGHRS, YFSETQ. Here the CDR3 reads CASSLVADRNYEQYF. CDR3 nucleotides: TGCGCCAGCAGCCTGGTCGCTGACAGAAACTACGAGCAGTACTTC.

The rearrangement uses TRBV7-7 and TRBJ2-2; TRBD2 matches at 8 bases. V gave up 1 base and J gave up 3 bases; unmatched junction bases: 4. The germline V gene encodes CDR1 SSHAT and CDR2 FNYEAQ (reference sequence). CDR3 length: 16 residues. The CDR3 spells CASSLGLAGYTGELFF. CDR3 nucleotides: TGTGCCAGCAGCTTAGGCCTAGCGGGTTACACCGGGGAGCTGTTTTTT.

This chain links TRBV7-9 with TRBJ2-7; a possible D gene is TRBD1 (5 bases). V was pared by 1 base and J by 0 bases, with 13 bases between. The CDR3 loop spans 16 amino acids. In germline, CDR1 is SEHNR, CDR2 FQNEAQ (reference sequence). The DNA for the CDR3 is TGTGCCAGCAGCTTAGACCCCGACAGCTACTCCTACGAGCAGTACTTC. Translation gives CASSLDPDSYSYEQYF.

This chain connects TRBV7-8 to TRBJ1-3, with 8 positions matching TRBD1. The length of the CDR3 is 17 residues. Unmatched junction bases numbered 4, after V lost 0 bases and J lost 0 bases. Germline V gene sequence: CDR1 SGHVS, CDR2 FQNEAQ. The CDR3 nucleotides are TGTGCCAGCAGCTTAGCGGGGACAGGCTACTCTGGAAACACCATATATTTT. Amino acids: CASSLAGTGYSGNTIYF.

The chain uses TRBV19 and TRBJ1-1; 7 bases map to TRBD1. The trim removed 1 base at V and 10 bases at J, leaving 9 bases unmatched. Germline CDR1 is LNHDA and CDR2 is SQIVND (reference sequence). The CDR3 length is 14 residues. The DNA of the CDR3 is TGTGCCAGTAGTATAGGGGGGACAGCCTCTAGAGCTTTCTTT. It codes for CASSIGGTASRAFF.

The chain carries TRBV11-2 and TRBJ2-3, with TRBD2 identical over 8 bases. The CDR3 has 17 amino acids. V was clipped by 4 bases and J by 2 bases; unmatched bases: 11. The germline V gene encodes CDR1 SGHAT and CDR2 FQNNGV. The CDR3 region is CASSSRTSSTPTDTQYF. DNA of the CDR3: TGTGCCAGCAGCTCCCGGACTAGCAGCACCCCCACAGATACGCAGTATTTT.

CDR3 residues: CASSHVGQGDYGYTF. CDR3 bases: TGCGCCAGCAGCCACGTCGGACAGGGGGACTATGGCTACACCTTC. V and J are TRBV4-1 and TRBJ1-2, with 10 bases that match TRBD1. The CDR3 totals 15 residues. Germline V CDR1 and CDR2: MGHRA, YSYEKL. After removal of 3 bases from V and 3 bases from J, the junction contained 4 bases not matched to a gene.

V gene TRBV9 combines with J gene TRBJ1-1, with 7 bases aligning to TRBD1. Germline V gives CDR1 SGDLS, CDR2 YYNGEE. J gave up 1 base and V 0 bases, and 3 bases lay outside the gene matches. The CDR3 is 15 amino acids. The CDR3 sequence: CASSVGDRENTEAFF. In DNA form, the CDR3 reads TGTGCCAGCAGCGTAGGGGACAGAGAGAACACTGAAGCTTTCTTT.

The rearrangement links TRBV4-1 to TRBJ2-4; TRBD1 is a possible D gene (6 bases). The V and J ends lost 0 bases and 0 bases respectively, with 18 bases between them. The CDR3 has 19 amino acids. Germline CDR1 and CDR2: MGHRA and YSYEKL. The CDR3 sequence is CASSQDSGTSTPAKNIQYF. Written as DNA, the CDR3 is TGCGCCAGCAGCCAAGATTCAGGGACAAGCACTCCAGCCAAAAACATTCAGTACTTC.

J is TRBJ2-1 and V is TRBV10-3, with 10 bases that match TRBD2. Looked up from germline, CDR1 is ENHRY and CDR2 is SYGVKD. Germline trimming cut 0 bases from V and 5 bases from J; bases unmatched to any gene: 10. The CDR3 consists of 18 residues. CDR3 residues: CAISESRGRTSGDNEQFF. CDR3 DNA: TGTGCCATCAGTGAGTCGAGAGGTAGGACTAGCGGTGACAATGAGCAGTTCTTC.

This clone was observed a few times. The J gene is TRBJ1-1, the V gene TRBV9; D remains unclear. There are 15 residues in the CDR3. Germline V gene data show CDR1 as SGDLS and CDR2 as YYNGEE. The V and J ends lost 1 base and 0 bases respectively, with 10 bases between them. The CDR3 region is CASSVRGPMNTEAFF. The CDR3 bases are TGTGCCAGCAGCGTACGAGGGCCCATGAACACTGAAGCTTTCTTT.

This chain links TRBV27 with TRBJ2-5; 12 bases line up with TRBD2. The CDR3 is made up of 15 amino acids. CDR1 is MNHEY, CDR2 SMNVEV, per germline (reference sequence). Trimming cost V 4 bases and J 5 bases; bases outside gene matches: 5. CDR3 sequence (DNA): TGTGCCAGCAGTTCCCGACTAGCGGGAGTGGAGACCCAGTACTTC. Its protein is CASSSRLAGVETQYF.

V usage is TRBV19 and J usage is TRBJ2-3; 7 positions agree with TRBD2. Per the germline V gene, CDR1 is LNHDA and CDR2 is SQIVND (reference sequence). The trim removed 1 base at V and 1 base at J, leaving 2 bases unmatched. The CDR3 extends over 15 amino acids. CDR3 sequence reads: CASSIAGRGTDTQYF. In DNA form, the CDR3 reads TGTGCCAGTAGTATAGCTGGGAGGGGCACAGATACGCAGTATTTT.

J is TRBJ2-2 and V is TRBV9; D remains unclear. This CDR3 spans 10 amino acids. Germline V CDR1 and CDR2: SGDLS, YYNGEE. Trimming shortened V by 3 bases and J by 9 bases, and 3 bases separated the two germline ends. The chain's CDR3 is CASSGRELFF. CDR3 nucleotide sequence: TGTGCCAGCAGCGGTAGGGAGCTGTTTTTT.

V usage is TRBV6-1 and J usage is TRBJ1-1; D perhaps matches TRBD1 (6 bases). The CDR3 consists of 15 residues. Between the trimmed V and J ends, which lost 3 bases and 5 bases, there was a span of 16 bases. The V gene's germline CDR1 is MNHNS and CDR2 SASEGT. CDR3: CASSDRAGDKTEAFF. CDR3 bases: TGTGCCAGCAGTGATCGGGCAGGGGATAAAACTGAAGCTTTCTTT.

The table lists this clone with a count of one. The chain recombines TRBV30 with TRBJ2-2; 9 bases fit TRBD2. V dropped 4 bases and J dropped 7; count of bases not matched to a gene: 10. The CDR3 runs to 15 residues. Germline assignment: CDR1 GTSNPN and CDR2 SVGIG (reference sequence). The CDR3 DNA sequence: TGTGCCTGGAAATTTCGGCGGGAGGGAAGCGGGGAGCTGTTTTTT. Translation gives CAWKFRREGSGELFF.

V gene TRBV2 combines with J gene TRBJ2-2, with D possibly TRBD1 on 6 matching bases. V was cut by 5 bases and J by 0 bases, with 16 bases left in between. This CDR3 has 17 residues. CDR1 is SNHLY and CDR2 is FYNNEI in the germline V gene. CDR3 protein: CASSPTFGGPNTGELFF. CDR3 nucleotide sequence: TGTGCCAGCAGTCCTACCTTTGGGGGCCCGAACACCGGGGAGCTGTTTTTT.

This clone showed up just once. The chain employs TRBV19 and TRBJ2-2; possible D gene TRBD1, 6 bases. Trimming stripped 2 bases from V and 5 bases from J, with 12 bases between. The germline V gene has CDR1 LNHDA and CDR2 SQIVND (reference sequence). This CDR3 is built from 15 residues. The CDR3 bases are TGTGCCAGTAGTATATTAGGACAGAGAACCGGGGAGCTGTTTTTT. This codes for CASSILGQRTGELFF.

This clone was seen a handful of times. V usage is TRBV7-3 and J usage is TRBJ2-3; possible D gene TRBD2, 6 bases. Trimming removed 5 bases at V and 4 bases at J, with 13 bases between. This CDR3 comprises 14 residues. CDR1 and CDR2 (germline): SGHTA, FQGTGA. CDR3 nucleotides: TGTGCCAGCAGCCAAAACGTAGCGGCAGATACGCAGTATTTT. This sequence encodes CASSQNVAADTQYF.

This chain connects TRBV28 to TRBJ2-1; TRBD1 might be the D (5 bases). Germline lookup yields CDR1 MDHEN and CDR2 SYDVKM. With 2 bases removed from V and 3 bases from J, the gap between germline ends came to 11 bases. The CDR3 consists of 15 residues. CDR3 sequence: CASSLDRGSYNEQFF. CDR3 sequence (DNA): TGTGCCAGCAGTTTAGATAGGGGCAGCTACAATGAGCAGTTCTTC.

The chain has TRBV10-3 and TRBJ2-5, with 8 positions matching TRBD1. The CDR3 totals 14 residues. Germline V gene lookup returns CDR1 ENHRY and CDR2 SYGVKD. With V trimmed by 4 bases and J by 7 bases, 8 bases remained unmatched. The CDR3 here is CAISGTGRGGTQYF. CDR3 bases: TGTGCCATCAGTGGGACAGGGAGAGGAGGGACCCAGTACTTC.

The V gene is TRBV5-5, the J gene TRBJ2-7, with D possibly TRBD1 on 5 matching bases. This CDR3 region has 15 residues. V lost 5 bases and J lost 5, with 20 bases in between. Germline V gene sequence: CDR1 SGHKS, CDR2 YYEKEE (reference sequence). Here the CDR3 reads CASRRVAGLGDEQYF. In nucleotides, the CDR3 is TGTGCCAGCAGGCGAGTCGCAGGGCTGGGTGACGAGCAGTACTTC.

This clone was recorded once. The chain couples TRBV5-1 to TRBJ1-1, with a weak D call TRBD1 (6 bases). This CDR3 region has 14 residues. Germline V lookup: CDR1 SGHRS, CDR2 YFSETQ. V lost 2 bases, J lost 5 bases, and 13 bases lay in between. The CDR3 nucleotides are TGCGCCAGCAGCTTACCGACAGGCGGTACTGAAGCTTTCTTT. This encodes CASSLPTGGTEAFF.

This clone has only a few counts. V gene TRBV18 combines with J gene TRBJ2-5; 13 nucleotides match TRBD2. V shed 6 bases and J 6 bases; nucleotides not matched to a gene: 7. Per the germline V gene, CDR1 is KGHSH and CDR2 is LQKENI. This CDR3 region has 15 residues. The chain's CDR3 is CASSKGLAGIQTQYF. The CDR3 coding sequence is TGTGCCAGCTCCAAGGGACTAGCGGGGATCCAGACCCAGTACTTC.

The rearrangement uses TRBV6-1 and TRBJ1-6, with 9 bases aligning to TRBD1. Unmatched junction bases numbered 8, after V lost 7 bases and J lost 10 bases. The CDR3 covers 14 residues. Per germline, CDR1 MNHNS and CDR2 SASEGT. DNA of the CDR3: TGTGCCAGCACTGTGGACAGGGGTGTATCACCCCTCCACTTT. Its translation is CASTVDRGVSPLHF.

The rearrangement joins TRBV7-9 to TRBJ1-1, with 11 bases aligning to TRBD1. The J segment lost 4 bases and the V segment lost 4 bases, leaving 8 bases of the junction unmatched. The CDR3 extends over 16 amino acids. CDR1 is SEHNR, CDR2 FQNEAQ, per germline (reference sequence). For the CDR3, the DNA is TGTGCCAGCAGCTACCCTACCGGGACAGGGGGCACTGAAGCTTTCTTT. Protein sequence: CASSYPTGTGGTEAFF.

This clone was detected only once. This chain links TRBV19 with TRBJ1-3; D is uncertain. Germline CDR1 reads LNHDA; CDR2 reads SQIVND (reference sequence). This CDR3 contains 16 residues. Trimming left V 3 bases short and J 0 bases short, with 12 bases between. The CDR3 DNA reads TGTGCCAGTAGTATGGGAGTGATTTTCTCTGGAAACACCATATATTTT. It translates to CASSMGVIFSGNTIYF.

Comments on this clone: Sequence at one end of the junction differs from germline and may be a read error. The chain is built from TRBV29-1 and TRBJ1-2; TRBD1 might be the D (5 bases). The length of the CDR3 is 10 residues. Germline assignment: CDR1 SQVTM and CDR2 ANQGSEA. CDR3: CSVYYRTPIF. CDR3 sequence (DNA): TGCAGCGTTTATTACAGGACCCCGATCTTC.